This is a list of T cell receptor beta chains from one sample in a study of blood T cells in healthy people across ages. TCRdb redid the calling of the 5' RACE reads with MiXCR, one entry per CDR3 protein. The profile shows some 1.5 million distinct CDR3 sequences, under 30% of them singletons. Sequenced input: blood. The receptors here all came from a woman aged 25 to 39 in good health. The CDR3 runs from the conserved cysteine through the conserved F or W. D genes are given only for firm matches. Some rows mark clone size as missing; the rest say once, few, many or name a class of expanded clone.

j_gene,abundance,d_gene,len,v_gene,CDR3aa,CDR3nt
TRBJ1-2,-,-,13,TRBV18,CASPLDANYGYTF,TGTGCCAGCCCACTGGATGCTAACTATGGCTACACCTTC
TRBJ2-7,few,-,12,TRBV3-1,CASSRAGSEQYF,TGTGCCAGCAGCCGGGCAGGGAGCGAGCAGTACTTC
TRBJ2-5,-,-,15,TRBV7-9,CASSPRGRPGVTQYF,TGTGCCAGCAGCCCCCGAGGGAGGCCGGGTGTGACCCAGTACTTC
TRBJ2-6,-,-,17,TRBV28,CASSRPGTLSGANVLTF,TGTGCCAGCAGTCGCCCCGGGACTTTATCTGGGGCCAACGTCCTGACTTTC
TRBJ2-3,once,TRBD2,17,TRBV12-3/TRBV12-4,CASSWAPGSGRTDTQYF,TGTGCCAGCAGTTGGGCCCCGGGCAGCGGGAGGACAGATACGCAGTATTTT
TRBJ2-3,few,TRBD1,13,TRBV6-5,CATHRGRTDTQYF,TGTGCCACACACAGGGGTCGGACAGATACGCAGTATTTT
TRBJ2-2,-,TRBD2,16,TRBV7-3,CASSSLGGGSYGELFF,TGTGCCAGCAGCTCACTCGGCGGGGGGTCCTACGGGGAGCTGTTTTTT
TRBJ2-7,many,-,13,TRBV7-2,CASSPFTTYEQYF,TGTGCCAGCAGCCCATTCACAACTTACGAGCAGTACTTC
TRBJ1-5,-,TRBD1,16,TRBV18,CASSRSGQASNQPQHF,TGTGCCAGCTCACGGTCCGGACAGGCTAGCAATCAGCCCCAGCATTTT
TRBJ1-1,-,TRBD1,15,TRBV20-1,CSARGPGTGSTEAFF,TGCAGTGCTAGAGGACCGGGGACAGGGTCCACTGAAGCTTTCTTT
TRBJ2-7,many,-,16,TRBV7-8,CASSREPGLGSYEQYF,TGTGCCAGCAGCCGTGAACCGGGACTGGGCTCCTACGAGCAGTACTTC
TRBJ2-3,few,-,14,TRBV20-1,CSAQRAGDTDTQYF,TGCAGTGCCCAGAGGGCCGGGGACACAGATACGCAGTATTTT
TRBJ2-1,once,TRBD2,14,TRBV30,CAWSTSGVFNEQFF,TGTGCCTGGAGTACTAGCGGGGTCTTTAATGAGCAGTTCTTC
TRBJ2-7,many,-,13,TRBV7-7,CASSLAPYYEQYF,TGTGCCAGCAGCTTAGCGCCTTACTACGAGCAGTACTTC
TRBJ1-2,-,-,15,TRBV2,CASITEGQPNYGYTF,TGTGCCAGCATCACCGAGGGGCAGCCTAACTATGGCTACACCTTC
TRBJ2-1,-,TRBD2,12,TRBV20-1,CSTTGRGVKQFF,TGCAGTACTACGGGCCGGGGGGTAAAGCAGTTCTTC
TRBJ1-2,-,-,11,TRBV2,CASSGLSGYTF,TGTGCCAGCAGTGGGCTGTCTGGCTACACCTTC
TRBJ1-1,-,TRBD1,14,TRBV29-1,CSVHGDRGNTEAFF,TGCAGCGTTCACGGTGACAGGGGGAACACTGAAGCTTTCTTT
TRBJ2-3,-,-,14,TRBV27,CASSRGPSRDTQYF,TGTGCCAGCAGCCGCGGACCATCCCGAGATACGCAGTATTTT
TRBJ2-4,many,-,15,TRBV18,CASSPIRSDKNIQYF,TGTGCCAGCTCACCAATACGGTCAGACAAAAACATTCAGTACTTC
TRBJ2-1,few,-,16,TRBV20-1,CSARSLALGLGLEQFF,TGCAGTGCTAGATCTCTGGCACTGGGTTTAGGTTTGGAGCAGTTCTTC
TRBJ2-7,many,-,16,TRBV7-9,CASSSLWLGSSYEQYF,TGTGCCAGCAGCTCACTCTGGTTGGGCAGCTCCTACGAGCAGTACTTC
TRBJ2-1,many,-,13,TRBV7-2,CASSLSRDNEQFF,TGTGCCAGCAGCCTGTCCAGAGACAATGAGCAGTTCTTC
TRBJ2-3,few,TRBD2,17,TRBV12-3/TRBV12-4,CATAGLAGGPRRDTQYF,TGTGCCACCGCGGGACTAGCGGGGGGCCCAAGGAGAGATACGCAGTATTTT
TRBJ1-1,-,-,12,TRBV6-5,CASSYKRGKAFF,TGTGCCAGCAGTTACAAGCGGGGGAAAGCTTTCTTT
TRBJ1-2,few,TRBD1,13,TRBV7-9,CASVRGENYGYTF,TGTGCCAGCGTCAGGGGGGAAAACTATGGCTACACCTTC
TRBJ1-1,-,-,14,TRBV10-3,CATREGGRGTEAFF,TGTGCCACCCGAGAGGGGGGGCGAGGCACTGAAGCTTTCTTT
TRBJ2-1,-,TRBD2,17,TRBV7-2,CASSLVLAGPPFNEQFF,TGTGCCAGCAGCTTAGTTCTAGCGGGGCCGCCCTTTAATGAGCAGTTCTTC